The present T cell receptor (beta chain) was sequenced within a study of regulatory T cells in long-lasting Graves disease (dated by TCRdb to about 2021). Concerning the study at large: In the newly diagnosed Graves' disease group, patients had been taking antithyroid drugs for less than 3 months. Peripheral blood TCR sequencing and RNA sequencing compared persistent Graves' disease patients with newly diagnosed Graves' disease patients. The study was conducted in China and was registered as a clinical trial. A total of about 33 samples underwent TCR sequencing, from roughly 13 patients with persistent Graves' disease and 20 or so patients with newly diagnosed Graves' disease. General study outcomes and caveats: TRBV28, TRBJ1-2 and TRBJ2-5 were preferentially used in persistent disease, while TRBV20-1 and TRBJ2-1 were favored in newly diagnosed disease. Only peripheral blood was studied, because thyroid tissue, the primary lesion, was inaccessible. Persistent Graves' disease patients showed lower TCR Shannon entropy and fewer highly expanded clones than newly diagnosed patients, suggesting clonal expansion. The authors acknowledged the small sample size as a limitation that may reduce accuracy. Sequencing and analysis were limited to the TCR beta chain. Persistent patients shared more public clonotypes among themselves (more than 2,500) than newly diagnosed patients did (more than 950).

The time point label corresponds to: newly diagnosed GD, antithyroid drugs for less than 3 months. For both TCR sequencing and RNA sequencing, RNA was extracted from PBMCs using TRIzol. The diagnosis of Graves' disease followed American Thyroid Association guidelines. Patients were recruited from an endocrinology department in Xi'an, China. From each patient, around 9 milliliters of peripheral blood was collected into an EDTA anticoagulant tube. PBMCs were isolated by Ficoll Paque Plus density gradient separation without further T cell sorting. An Agilent 2100 Bioanalyzer and agarose gel were used to assess RNA quality, and a NanoDrop 2000 was used to measure RNA concentration. This clonotype has just a few counts. Its target antigen remains unknown. The input lacks base qualities; no much larger clone sits a single base away. Cut back by 1 base and 8 bases, the V and J ends lie 8 bases apart. The germline V gene (reference sequence) sets CDR1 to DFQATT and CDR2 to SNEGSKA. The CDR3 holds 12 amino acids from the cysteine to the phenylalanine. The read is trimmed to its CDR3 DNA, 36 bases read in frame from base 1.

Libraries were built with multiplex PCR. TCRdb shows the sequencer as Illumina HiSeq 4000. TCR beta libraries were built with iRepertoire HTBI primers and Arm-PCR amplification of CDR3 regions. Gel purification was performed on PCR products prior to sequencing. The authors' pipeline ran thus. Gene usage analysis of CDR3 amino acid clonotypes relied on the approximately 68 TRBV and 14 TRBJ segments identified across samples. Filtered high-quality paired reads were merged into contigs using COPE and FqMerger. BLAST was used to align contigs to IMGT TRBV, TRBD and TRBJ reference genes, with CDR3 defined following IMGT. Highly expanded clones were defined as clonotypes with a frequency above 0.1%. Repertoire diversity was measured by Shannon entropy, and V-J evenness by the Gini coefficient. A clonotype was considered public if more than one individual shared it. Starting from the raw public reads, TCRdb applied fastp trimming at Q25, assembled clones with MiXCR and retained in-frame beta chains. Every distinct CDR3 protein forms one entry, paired with its most common genes and DNA. It is TCRdb's table, rather than the study itself, that gives the V and J calls and clone size. The sample records hundreds of thousands of distinct CDR3 sequences, 16% of which are singletons. The ten largest clones add up to roughly 30% of the sample.

In addition, the sample was reused for a study of T cells in Graves' hyperthyroidism and ophthalmopathy. That second report states: A patient counted as having stable Graves' hyperthyroidism if no progression to ophthalmopathy occurred over 18 months of follow-up. The hyperthyroidism patients were between 18 and 65 years old and newly diagnosed, with a disease duration of less than 2 months. The study excluded patients with uncontrolled infections, other autoimmune diseases, pregnancy or lactation. Diagnoses relied on clinical symptoms, serum thyroxine and TRAb, thyroid ultrasound and orbital computed tomography. A first-round RT-PCR of the TCR CDR3 used the HTBI primer set with the Qiagen OneStep RT-PCR kit. Most expanded thyroid clonotypes (frequency above 0.001) were also detected in blood, a finding suggesting that blood repertoires may reflect thyroid immune responses. A 13 V-J signature model separated ophthalmopathy from stable hyperthyroidism, with around 90% sensitivity and 81.08% specificity in cross-validation and 80%/75% in testing. In validation, progression to ophthalmopathy was predicted by the model with roughly 71% sensitivity and 72% to 80% specificity, a median of around 6.5 months before onset. TCR V-J signatures able to tell the groups apart were searched for in a discovery cohort of 95 to 100 patients, of whom under 45 had Graves' ophthalmopathy and about 55 had stable Graves' hyperthyroidism. An independent validation cohort of some 18 hyperthyroidism patients and about 15 patients who later progressed to ophthalmopathy tested prospective prediction of ophthalmopathy. The 95 to 100 discovery patients were randomly divided into training and test sets at a 7:3 ratio. Thyroid tissue and blood T-cell repertoires from about six Graves' hyperthyroidism patients were also compared in the study. Following sampling, methimazole starting at 30 mg daily was given to hyperthyroidism patients, and high-dose intravenous methylprednisolone was given to ophthalmopathy patients. Libraries were constructed in a second round of multiplex PCR, after which size selection and purification were performed. Sequencing of the libraries was done on an Illumina HiSeq2000 using paired-end 100 bp reads. SOAPnuke was used to process the raw data, with reads discarded if the reads contained adapters or uncalled bases, had a mean Phred below 15, or lacked an exact constant-primer or identifier match. COPE v1.2.5 was used to merge high-quality paired reads, and clonotypes were defined as unique nucleotide sequences. MiTCR v1.1 was used to align clonotypes to the IMGT TRBV, TRBD and TRBJ reference segments. Only V-J combinations with frequency above 0.0001, covering about 99% of repertoires, were analysed. The TCS score was defined as the ratio of F50 (clonal expansion) to E x V (chaos), calculated using BLOSUM62-based TCRdist between CDR3 peptides within each V-J. Welch's t-statistics and random forest reduced 450 to 600 V-J features to fewer than 15, which were used in a naive Bayes classifier (R e1071). Sample size was not statistically predetermined, and blinding of investigators to group allocation was not performed. The paper describes TCR Vbeta CDR3 sequencing of 120 to 150 peripheral blood samples, made up of some 42 ophthalmopathy patients, approximately 76 hyperthyroidism patients and 17 progressor patients.

Recombination linked TRBV20-1 to TRBJ2-2, with the D gene call left open. Sequences were derived from peripheral blood mononuclear cells (PBMCs), sampled at new diagnosis, from a patient treated with antithyroid drugs. This TCR came from a man in his forties with Graves disease. Donor details come from another sample of the same person, matched by shared clones. The CDR3 has the sequence CSARVRVGELFF. The nucleotides read TGCAGTGCTAGAGTTAGGGTTGGGGAGCTGTTTTTT.